This passage covers 8 T cell receptor beta chains from one sample sequenced in a study of blood T cell repertoires in COVID-19. Assay: immunoSEQ multiplex PCR; the TCRdb copy retains only in-frame clones and omits some. The sample carries about 95,000 clones, 84% recorded once. Sequencing input: peripheral blood. Receptors were obtained from a human donor in a cohort sampled during active COVID-19.

The V gene is TRBV5-4, the J gene TRBJ2-7; 7 bases fit TRBD2. The CDR3 runs to 15 residues. Germline loops: CDR1 SGHNT, CDR2 YYREEE (reference sequence). V dropped 0 bases and J dropped 0; count of bases not matched to a gene: 3. The CDR3: CASSLGRGSSYEQYF. The CDR3 DNA follows: TGTGCCAGCAGCTTGGGGCGGGGGAGCTCCTACGAGCAGTACTTC.

This sequence joins TRBV7-6 and TRBJ2-3, with 9 bases that match TRBD2. Germline lookup yields CDR1 SGHVS and CDR2 FNYEAQ. The CDR3 covers 16 residues. The ends lost 2 bases at V and 4 bases at J; junction bases unmatched: 7. The CDR3: CASSLLAGGPSDTQYF. The CDR3 DNA is TGTGCCAGCAGCTTACTGGCGGGGGGGCCTTCAGATACGCAGTATTTT.

The V gene is TRBV3-1 (or the pseudogene TRBV3-2), the J gene TRBJ2-7; 8 bases match TRBD2. This CDR3 has 19 residues. Per the germline V gene, CDR1 is LGHDT and CDR2 is YNNKEL (reference sequence). V shed 2 bases and J 2 bases; nucleotides not matched to a gene: 17. The CDR3 DNA follows: TGTGCCAGCAGCCAACCCCTTACGTGGGGCGGGGGGCCAACCTACGAGCAGTACTTC. Translating gives CASSQPLTWGGGPTYEQYF.

The chain uses TRBV7-6 and TRBJ2-7; 9 bases are a match to TRBD2. Trimming cost V 1 base and J 7 bases; bases outside gene matches: 8. In germline, CDR1 is SGHVS, CDR2 FNYEAQ. The CDR3 has 15 residues. The CDR3 DNA reads TGTGCCAGCAGCTTAGGGGCTAGCGGGGCGGGGGAGCAGTACTTC. Translated, it gives CASSLGASGAGEQYF.

This chain links TRBV19 with TRBJ1-2, with 8 bases that match TRBD1. Germline lookup yields CDR1 LNHDA and CDR2 SQIVND (reference sequence). The V gene end was trimmed by 4 bases and the J gene end by 4 bases; junction bases not matched to a gene: 11. There are 16 residues in the CDR3. As DNA, the CDR3 is TGTGCCAGTAGTAGCGGACAGGGAAGGATCACCTATGGCTACACCTTC. Amino acids: CASSSGQGRITYGYTF. The whole variable domain, remainder taken from reference TRBV19 and TRBJ1-2, is DGGITQSPKYLFRKEGQNVTLSCEQNLNHDAMYWYRQDPGQGLRLIYYSQIVNDFQKGDIAEGYSVSREKKESFPLTVTSAQKNPTAFYLCASSSGQGRITYGYTFGSGTRLTVV.

The chain links TRBV5-6 to TRBJ2-1; the match to TRBD1 covers 7 bases. CDR1 is SGHDT and CDR2 is YYEEEE in the germline V gene. The CDR3 runs 15 residues. The V and J ends lost 4 bases and 0 bases, in that order; junction bases with no gene match: 4. The CDR3 region is CASSQTGLSYNEQFF. The CDR3 DNA sequence: TGTGCCAGCAGCCAGACAGGGCTCTCCTACAATGAGCAGTTCTTC. Using reference TRBV5-6 and TRBJ2-1 for the parts outside the CDR3, the full variable domain is DAGVTQSPTHLIKTRGQQVTLRCSPKSGHDTVSWYQQALGQGPQFIFQYYEEEERQRGNFPDRFSGHQFPNYSSELNVNALLLGDSALYLCASSQTGLSYNEQFFGPGTRLTVL.

J is TRBJ2-5 and V is TRBV29-1; D might be TRBD1 (5 bases). The CDR3 runs 13 residues. Trimming shortened V by 5 bases and J by 1 base, and 11 bases separated the two germline ends. Germline V gives CDR1 SQVTM, CDR2 ANQGSEA. This CDR3 is CSVRYDSQETQYF. DNA of the CDR3: TGCAGCGTTCGGTATGACAGCCAAGAGACCCAGTACTTC.

This clone was seen more than once but under ten times. This sequence joins TRBV10-3 and TRBJ1-1; possible D gene TRBD1, 6 bases. The CDR3 length is 13 residues. CDR1 and CDR2 (germline): ENHRY, SYGVKD. CDR3 nucleotides: TGTGGAGCAGGGGCAGGTGGAAACACTGAAGCTTTCTTT. It is translated as CGAGAGGNTEAFF.